This TCR beta chain was identified during a study of OX40 agonist ivuxolimab in advanced cancers. Across the whole study: Enrollees could have had prior anti-PD-1, anti-PD-L1 or anti-CTLA-4 therapy, which about 42% had received.

Measured with immunoSEQ multiplex PCR; TCRdb has only the in-frame clones, and not every one. Here the sample spans 95,000 to 150,000 clones, 90% to 95% being singletons. The CDR3 extends over 14 amino acids. Germline-derived CDR1 and CDR2 are SQVTM and ANQGSEA. The ends were cut back, 5 bases at V and 0 bases at J, with 13 bases in the middle. The sequenced sample was CD4+ or CD8+ T cells sorted from blood, obtained in a trial of the OX40 agonist ivuxolimab. This sequence was found in an adult with an advanced solid tumor such as melanoma, head and neck, liver or kidney cancer. The rearrangement uses TRBV29-1 and TRBJ1-1, with a tentative D call TRBD1 (6 bases). The CDR3, as DNA: TGCAGCGTTACTCTGACAGGATTGAACACTGAAGCTTTCTTT. Encoded protein: CSVTLTGLNTEAFF.